This TCR beta chain is from a study of blood T cell repertoires in COVID-19. Study-wide background: T cells, B-cell-depleted T cells, or PBMCs supplied cDNA or gDNA.

Per the study methods: It was from reference gene primer amplification that nucleated cell counts were estimated. Profiled with immunoSEQ multiplex PCR; TCRdb holds only in-frame clones, not every one. The V and J calls and clone size are taken from that table; D and trimming were inferred from the DNA. The data hold 250,000 or so clones, with about 90% observed a single time. The study recruited people aged about 18 to 90 years across 20 to 30 US areas. Before being deemed recovered, Cohort 3 donors had two negative PCRs, clearance, or symptom resolution. Trimming removed 5 bases at V and 4 bases at J, with 11 bases between. The CDR3 runs to 13 residues. Per the germline V gene, CDR1 is WSHSY and CDR2 is SAAADI.

This sequence joins TRBV10-2 and TRBJ1-1, with D unclear. The TCR was taken from a man in his thirties or forties who had recovered from COVID-19. Sequencing was carried out using PBMCs or T cells enriched from blood (not recorded which). CDR3 nucleotides: TGCGCCAGCAGTAATAGATTGAGCACTGAAGCTTTCTTT. It is translated as CASSNRLSTEAFF.